The 26 T cell receptor beta chains given below trace back to one sample, sequenced in a study of OX40 agonist ivuxolimab in advanced cancers. The method behind the library was the immunoSEQ multiplex PCR assay. TCRdb holds this immuneACCESS table with in-frame rearrangements only. Some clones are missing; in checked studies, unresolved V genes explain under half, and the rest has no known cause. The sample table records 90,000 to 130,000 clones; less than 95% of these occur just once. The ten largest clones represent approximately 0.69% of the sample. The starting material was CD4+ or CD8+ T cells sorted from blood, obtained in a trial of the OX40 agonist ivuxolimab. The receptors shown here come from an adult with an advanced solid tumor such as melanoma, head and neck, liver or kidney cancer.

This clone has only one observation. CDR3 DNA: TGTGCCAGCAGCTTATTGGAGGGCTATGTGGGCTACACCTTC. As protein: CASSLLEGYVGYTF. The chain has TRBV7-8 and TRBJ1-2; D gene uncertain. The CDR3 length is 14 residues. Trimming shortened V by 2 bases and J by 8 bases, and 15 bases separated the two germline ends. CDR1 SGHVS and CDR2 FQNEAQ come from the germline V gene. Full variable domain (remainder filled in from reference TRBV7-8 and TRBJ1-2): GAGVSQSPRYKVAKRGQDVALRCDPISGHVSLFWYQQALGQGPEFLTYFQNEAQLDKSGLPSDRFFAERPEGSVSTLKIQRTQQEDSAVYLCASSLLEGYVGYTFGSGTRLTVV.

The rearrangement links TRBV28 to TRBJ1-1, with 8 nucleotides matching TRBD1. The CDR3 loop spans 13 amino acids. Germline V CDR1 and CDR2: MDHEN, SYDVKM. V was pared by 4 bases and J by 10 bases, with 8 bases of the junction left unmatched. The CDR3 here is CASSSQQGVTAFF. The CDR3 coding sequence is TGTGCCAGCAGTTCTCAACAGGGGGTAACAGCTTTCTTT.

Here the CDR3 DNA reads TGTGCCATCAGTAGCAACAGGGTCGGGCCCTACGAGCAGTACTTC. This codes for CAISSNRVGPYEQYF. This chain joins TRBV10-3 and TRBJ2-7, with D possibly being TRBD1 (6 bases). The CDR3 covers 15 residues. CDR1 is ENHRY, CDR2 SYGVKD, per germline. The germline V and J ends were trimmed by 5 bases and 2 bases, with 16 bases remaining between them.

The CDR3 nucleotides read TGTGCCAGTAGTAGTACGGGGGCCTCGAACACTGAAGCTTTCTTT. It encodes CASSSTGASNTEAFF. This sequence joins TRBV19 and TRBJ1-1; possibly TRBD1 for D (6 bases). Germline CDR1 reads LNHDA; CDR2 reads SQIVND (reference sequence). CDR3 size: 15 residues. Trimming stripped 4 bases from V and 1 base from J, with 13 bases between. The variable domain in full, with the rest retrieved from reference TRBV19 and TRBJ1-1, is DGGITQSPKYLFRKEGQNVTLSCEQNLNHDAMYWYRQDPGQGLRLIYYSQIVNDFQKGDIAEGYSVSREKKESFPLTVTSAQKNPTAFYLCASSSTGASNTEAFFGQGTRLTVV.

The genes are TRBV30 and TRBJ1-2; D might be TRBD1 (5 bases). Germline assignment: CDR1 GTSNPN and CDR2 SVGIG (reference sequence). The CDR3 is 13 residues long. The V gene lost 0 bases and the J gene lost 8 bases, with 13 bases spanning the gap. The CDR3 protein is CAWSVTGAGGYTF. For the CDR3, the DNA is TGTGCCTGGAGTGTAACCGGGGCTGGGGGCTACACCTTC.

CDR3 nucleotide sequence: TGTGCCAGCAGTTCTTCTCCCTACGAGCAGTACTTC. Translated, it gives CASSSSPYEQYF. The V gene is TRBV6-5, the J gene TRBJ2-7, with D uncertain. Germline V gene sequence: CDR1 MNHEY, CDR2 SVGAGI. With 4 bases removed from V and 2 bases from J, the gap between germline ends came to 6 bases. The CDR3 is 12 residues long.

The rearrangement links TRBV5-1 to TRBJ1-1, with D possibly TRBD1 on 5 matching bases. This CDR3 contains 16 residues. V was clipped by 0 bases and J by 1 base, with 13 bases between them. Germline V CDR1 and CDR2: SGHRS, YFSETQ. CDR3 loop: CASSLEAGDSNTEAFF. The CDR3 nucleotides read TGCGCCAGCAGCTTGGAAGCGGGGGACTCGAACACTGAAGCTTTCTTT.

The gene calls are TRBV6-1 and TRBJ2-3; 9 positions match TRBD1. V dropped 5 bases and J dropped 4; count of bases not matched to a gene: 7. Germline values: CDR1 MNHNS, CDR2 SASEGT. The CDR3 spans 15 residues. The CDR3 DNA sequence: TGTGCCAGCAGTCCCGGGACAGGGATGGCAGATACGCAGTATTTT. Translated: CASSPGTGMADTQYF.

The chain carries TRBV11-2 and TRBJ2-3; D remains unclear. The CDR3 is made up of 14 amino acids. CDR1 is SGHAT, CDR2 FQNNGV, per germline. V lost 5 bases and J 1 base, leaving 10 bases between the germline ends. CDR3 residues: CASSPPGRTDTQYF. The CDR3 DNA reads as TGTGCCAGCAGCCCTCCCGGGCGCACAGATACGCAGTATTTT.

The chain combines TRBV30 with TRBJ1-5; weak D call: TRBD1 (5 bases). The CDR3 contains 13 residues. Trimming shortened V by 5 bases and J by 5 bases, and 13 bases separated the two germline ends. CDR1 and CDR2 from the germline V gene are GTSNPN and SVGIG (reference sequence). CDR3 sequence (DNA): TGTGCCTGGGGCACGGGACGAGATCAGCCCCAGCATTTT. This translates into CAWGTGRDQPQHF. The variable domain in full, with the rest retrieved from reference TRBV30 and TRBJ1-5, is SQTIHQWPATLVQPVGSPLSLECTVEGTSNPNLYWYRQAAGRGLQLLFYSVGIGQISSEVPQNLSASRPQDRQFILSSKKLLLSDSGFYLCAWGTGRDQPQHFGDGTRLSIL.

The chain links TRBV19 to TRBJ2-1; D gene ambiguous. Germline lookup yields CDR1 LNHDA and CDR2 SQIVND (reference sequence). V was clipped by 6 bases and J by 5 bases, with 20 bases between them. The CDR3 sequence is 16 residues long. CDR3 nucleotides: TGTGCCAGTAGGCGCTCTGGAGTCCGATCGGACAATGAGCAGTTCTTC. As protein: CASRRSGVRSDNEQFF.

A word on this clone: Within the sample, other DNA sequences also encode this same CDR3. The V call is TRBV2, the J call TRBJ2-1, with no clear D. CDR1 and CDR2 from the germline V gene are SNHLY and FYNNEI. CDR3 length: 13 residues. V gave up 3 bases and J gave up 4 bases, with 7 bases separating them. The CDR3 DNA is TGTGCCAGCAGTGAGCTAGATTACAATGAGCAGTTCTTC. Its translation is CASSELDYNEQFF.

The V gene is TRBV12-5, the J gene TRBJ1-5; D gene unclear. Trimming removed 5 bases from V and 3 bases from J, with 5 bases in between. Germline CDR1 LGHNT, CDR2 FRNRAP. The CDR3 sequence is 12 residues long. CDR3 sequence: CASGVSNQPQHF. In DNA form, the CDR3 reads TGTGCTAGTGGTGTTTCCAATCAGCCCCAGCATTTT.

V gene TRBV5-1 combines with J gene TRBJ2-7, with TRBD2 identical over 8 bases. Germline lookup yields CDR1 SGHRS and CDR2 YFSETQ. Trimming at V came to 0 bases and at J to 6 bases, leaving 2 bases not matched to a gene. The CDR3 runs 13 residues. CDR3 in amino acids: CASSLDSGGEQYF. The CDR3 DNA sequence: TGCGCCAGCAGCTTGGACAGCGGGGGCGAGCAGTACTTC.

This clone was recorded a few times. The gene calls are TRBV20-1 and TRBJ1-1, with D unresolved. Trimming left V 6 bases short and J 3 bases short, with 8 bases between. CDR3 length: 11 amino acids. Germline loops: CDR1 DFQATT, CDR2 SNEGSKA (reference sequence). CDR3 DNA sequence: TGCAGTGCCGCATGGGACACTGAAGCTTTCTTT. Protein sequence: CSAAWDTEAFF.

This CDR3 is CASRGHTGELFF. DNA of the CDR3: TGTGCCAGCCGTGGGCACACCGGGGAGCTGTTTTTT. This chain links TRBV2 with TRBJ2-2, with D unclear. Deletions cut 8 bases from V and 3 bases from J, with 7 bases between. The CDR3 covers 12 residues. CDR1 is SNHLY, CDR2 FYNNEI, per germline. The full variable domain, rest sourced from reference TRBV2 and TRBJ2-2, is EPEVTQTPSHQVTQMGQEVILRCVPISNHLYFYWYRQILGQKVEFLVSFYNNEISEKSEIFDDQFSVERPDGSNFTLKIRSTKLEDSAMYFCASRGHTGELFFGEGSRLTVL.

This clone is a singleton in its sample. This chain uses TRBV2 with TRBJ2-5; tentatively, D is TRBD2 (5 bases). The CDR3 extends over 12 amino acids. Trimming pared 6 bases from V and 8 bases from J, leaving 13 bases between. Per germline, CDR1 SNHLY and CDR2 FYNNEI. The CDR3 loop is CASSLGIGTQYF. The CDR3 DNA reads as TGTGCCAGCAGCCTCGGGATCGGAACCCAGTACTTC.

This sequence joins TRBV2 and TRBJ2-3, with D maybe TRBD2 (5 bases). Trimming pared 0 bases from V and 4 bases from J, leaving 11 bases between. The CDR3 sequence is 15 residues long. CDR1 and CDR2 from the germline V gene are SNHLY and FYNNEI. CDR3 amino acids: CASSEAGILADTQYF. The DNA of the CDR3 is TGTGCCAGCAGTGAAGCCGGGATTCTAGCAGATACGCAGTATTTT.

This chain joins TRBV19 and TRBJ2-2; the D is unclear. Germline CDR1 is LNHDA and CDR2 is SQIVND (reference sequence). V was trimmed by 3 bases and J by 4 bases, leaving 6 bases between them. The CDR3 is made up of 13 amino acids. The CDR3: CASSIYRTGELFF. The CDR3 DNA reads TGTGCCAGTAGTATTTATCGCACCGGGGAGCTGTTTTTT.

The chain links TRBV7-9 to TRBJ1-3; a possible D gene is TRBD1 (5 bases). V was clipped by 0 bases and J by 1 base, with 10 bases between them. This CDR3 spans 16 amino acids. Germline loops: CDR1 SEHNR, CDR2 FQNEAQ (reference sequence). The chain's CDR3 is CASSLAGPGSGNTIYF. CDR3 DNA: TGTGCCAGCAGCTTAGCGGGCCCAGGGTCTGGAAACACCATATATTTT. Supplemented by reference TRBV7-9 and TRBJ1-3, the full variable domain reads DTGVSQNPRHKITKRGQNVTFRCDPISEHNRLYWYRQTLGQGPEFLTYFQNEAQLEKSRLLSDRFSAERPKGSFSTLEIQRTEQGDSAMYLCASSLAGPGSGNTIYFGEGSWLTVV.

CDR3 in DNA: TGCGCCAGCAAGTCGAGCGGGCGAAATGAGCAGTTCTTC. Its protein is CASKSSGRNEQFF. The V and J genes are TRBV10-1 and TRBJ2-1; a weak D match, TRBD2 (6 bases). The V gene's germline CDR1 is WNHNN and CDR2 SYGVQD (reference sequence). The CDR3 extends over 13 amino acids. V dropped 7 bases and J dropped 7 bases, with 14 bases sitting between them.

V gene TRBV14 combines with J gene TRBJ1-2, with D unclear. This CDR3 region has 14 residues. Looked up from germline, CDR1 is SGHDN and CDR2 is FVKESK. V dropped 0 bases and J dropped 7 bases, with 12 bases sitting between them. The CDR3 sequence is CASSQDERLGGYTF. CDR3 sequence (DNA): TGTGCCAGCAGCCAAGATGAGCGATTAGGTGGCTACACCTTC. The entire variable domain, with the rest obtained from reference TRBV14 and TRBJ1-2, is as follows: EAGVTQFPSHSVIEKGQTVTLRCDPISGHDNLYWYRRVMGKEIKFLLHFVKESKQDESGMPNNRFLAERTGGTYSTLKVQPAELEDSGVYFCASSQDERLGGYTFGSGTRLTVV.

The gene calls are TRBV5-1 and TRBJ2-3; no clear D gene. The length of the CDR3 is 12 residues. CDR1 and CDR2 from the germline V gene are SGHRS and YFSETQ. V was clipped by 4 bases and J by 3 bases, with 6 bases between them. The CDR3 bases are TGCGCCAGCAGCCAACCTACAGATACGCAGTATTTT. It is translated as CASSQPTDTQYF.

The chain recombines TRBV5-6 with TRBJ2-7; D is possibly TRBD2 (5 bases). Looked up from germline, CDR1 is SGHDT and CDR2 is YYEEEE. V was trimmed by 2 bases and J by 1 base, leaving 7 bases between them. The length of the CDR3 is 13 residues. The DNA for the CDR3 is TGTGCCAGCAGCTTCGGGGAGTCCTACGAGCAGTACTTC. Protein: CASSFGESYEQYF.

The rearrangement joins TRBV7-3 to TRBJ2-2; D may be TRBD1 or TRBD2 (5 bases each). V was shortened by 9 bases and J by 3 bases, with 8 bases between the two germline ends. The CDR3 totals 12 residues. Germline-derived CDR1 and CDR2 are SGHTA and FQGTGA. CDR3 sequence: CARGVDTGELFF. Here the CDR3 DNA reads TGTGCCAGGGGGGTTGACACCGGGGAGCTGTTTTTT.

J is TRBJ1-2 and V is TRBV28; D is undetermined. Trimming removed 6 bases from V and 2 bases from J, with 13 bases in between. The CDR3 is 14 amino acids. The germline CDR1 and CDR2 sequences are MDHEN and SYDVKM. The CDR3 loop is CASRSQVLNYGYTF. DNA of the CDR3: TGTGCCAGCAGGTCCCAGGTGCTCAACTATGGCTACACCTTC.